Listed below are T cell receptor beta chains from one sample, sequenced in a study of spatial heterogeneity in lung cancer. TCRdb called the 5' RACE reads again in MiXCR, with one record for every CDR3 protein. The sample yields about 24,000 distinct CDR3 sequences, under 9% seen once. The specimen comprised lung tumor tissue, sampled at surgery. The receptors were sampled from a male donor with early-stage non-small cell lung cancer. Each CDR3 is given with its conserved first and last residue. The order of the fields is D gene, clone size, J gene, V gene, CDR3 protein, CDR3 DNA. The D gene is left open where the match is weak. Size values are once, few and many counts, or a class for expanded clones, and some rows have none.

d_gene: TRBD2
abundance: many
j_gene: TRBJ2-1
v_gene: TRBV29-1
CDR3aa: CSVISGKRNEQFF
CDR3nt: TGCAGCGTTATTAGCGGGAAACGCAATGAGCAGTTCTTC

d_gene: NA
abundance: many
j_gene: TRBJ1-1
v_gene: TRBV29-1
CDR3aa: CSVSTISNTEAFF
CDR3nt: TGCAGCGTCAGCACAATCTCGAACACTGAAGCTTTCTTT

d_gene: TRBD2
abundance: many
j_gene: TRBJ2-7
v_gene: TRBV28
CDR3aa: CASSFGTRQQYF
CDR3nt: TGTGCCAGCAGTTTCGGGACTAGACAGCAGTACTTC

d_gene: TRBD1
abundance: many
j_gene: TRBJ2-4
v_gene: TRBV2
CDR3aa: CASSERTGENIQYF
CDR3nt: TGTGCCAGCAGTGAAAGGACAGGCGAAAACATTCAGTACTTC

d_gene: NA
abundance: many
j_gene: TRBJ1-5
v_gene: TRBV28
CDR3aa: CASSLPPPAQPQHF
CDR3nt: TGTGCCAGCAGTTTACCGCCGCCCGCTCAGCCCCAGCATTTT

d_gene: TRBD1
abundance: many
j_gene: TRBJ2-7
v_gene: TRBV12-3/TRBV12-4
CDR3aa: CASTGQGYEQYF
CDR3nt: TGTGCCAGCACCGGACAGGGGTACGAGCAGTACTTC

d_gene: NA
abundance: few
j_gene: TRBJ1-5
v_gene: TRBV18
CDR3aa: CASSPTAYQPQHF
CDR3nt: TGTGCCAGCTCACCGACAGCTTATCAGCCCCAGCATTTT

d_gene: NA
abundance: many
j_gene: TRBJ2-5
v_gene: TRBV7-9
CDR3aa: CASSPESEETQYF
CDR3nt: TGTGCCAGCAGCCCCGAATCCGAGGAGACCCAGTACTTC

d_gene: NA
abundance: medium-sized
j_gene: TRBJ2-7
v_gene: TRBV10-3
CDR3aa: CAISSRRRETSLVYEQYF
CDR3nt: TGTGCCATCAGCTCCCGGCGGAGGGAGACAAGTCTGGTCTACGAGCAGTACTTC

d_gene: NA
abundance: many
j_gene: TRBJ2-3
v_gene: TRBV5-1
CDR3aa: CASSLAGGQDTQYF
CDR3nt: TGCGCCAGCAGCTTGGCCGGGGGGCAAGATACGCAGTATTTT

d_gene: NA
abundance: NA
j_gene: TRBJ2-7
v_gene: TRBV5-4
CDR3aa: CASSSDDRDLHEQYF
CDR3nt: TGTGCCAGCAGCTCGGACGACCGGGACCTCCACGAGCAGTACTTC

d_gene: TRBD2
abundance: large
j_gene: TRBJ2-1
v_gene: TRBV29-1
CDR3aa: CSVELGTSGGWNEQFF
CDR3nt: TGCAGCGTTGAACTGGGGACTAGCGGGGGGTGGAATGAGCAGTTCTTC

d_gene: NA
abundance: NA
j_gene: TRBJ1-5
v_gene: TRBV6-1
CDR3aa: CASSEGRGYTNQPQHF
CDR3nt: TGTGCCAGCAGTGAGGGCAGGGGCTATACTAATCAGCCCCAGCATTTT

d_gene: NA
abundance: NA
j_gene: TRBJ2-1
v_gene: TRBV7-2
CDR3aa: CASSLVRLGDEQFF
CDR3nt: TGTGCCAGCAGCTTAGTCCGGCTAGGGGATGAGCAGTTCTTC

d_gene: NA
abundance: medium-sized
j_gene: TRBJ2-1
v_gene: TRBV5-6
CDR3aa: CASSRDLLPTDEQFF
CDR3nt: TGTGCCAGCAGCCGGGACCTCCTCCCTACGGATGAGCAGTTCTTC

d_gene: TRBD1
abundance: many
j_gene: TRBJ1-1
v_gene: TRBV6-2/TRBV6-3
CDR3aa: CASSLTGGAAEAFF
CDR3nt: TGTGCCAGCAGTTTGACAGGGGGCGCCGCTGAAGCTTTCTTT